This entry features one T cell receptor beta chain sequence. Its antigen is not identified. The data were taken from a study of radiotherapy plus CTLA-4 blockade in lung cancer. Overall study: Patients showed objective responses in 15% to 20% of cases and disease control in about 30%. Study observations and caveats: Expansion of tumor-derived TCR clones was observed in blood after radiotherapy plus ipilimumab.

Using immunoSEQ multiplex PCR, the repertoire was profiled, and TCRdb retains in-frame clones only, with some absent. The repertoire has approximately 80,000 clones, just under 75% of them found once; the top ten carry more than 8%. This specimen consisted of peripheral blood, obtained from a patient treated with radiotherapy plus ipilimumab. The TCR was taken from a human donor with non-small cell lung cancer whose response to radiotherapy plus ipilimumab could not be evaluated.

The CDR3 sequence is CASSHHTWEAYSYEQYF. The CDR3 DNA follows: TGTGCCAGCAGCCACCATACCTGGGAGGCGTACTCCTACGAGCAGTACTTC. V gene TRBV4-2 combines with J gene TRBJ2-7, with D possibly TRBD2 on 6 matching bases. Looked up from germline, CDR1 is LGHNA and CDR2 is YNFKEQ. Between the trimmed V and J ends, which lost 3 bases and 0 bases, there was a span of 18 bases. This CDR3 region has 17 residues.